The clone carrying this T cell receptor (beta chain) was observed many times. No antigen is known for it. With 10-nucleotide random UMIs, 5'RACE was used to make the cDNA. TCRdb analysed the 5' RACE reads with MiXCR anew, one entry per CDR3 protein. This sample has some 37,000 distinct CDR3 sequences, with approximately 14% found just once. CDR3 size: 12 residues. The germline gives CDR1 MDHEN, CDR2 SYDVKM. Trimming removed 5 bases from V and 4 bases from J, with 6 bases in between. The unsorted libraries were generated from a total of 2 million PBMCs, which had been stored in RNAlater at -80 C. This sample is part of a study of neurological immune-mediated disorders. Findings of the study overall: HTLV-1-associated myelopathy led in TCR clonal expansion, while multiple sclerosis ranked lowest, below healthy controls.

V is TRBV28 and J is TRBJ2-1; D unresolved. Sequencing input: PBMCs. This clonotype originated in a woman between 45 and 60 years old with HTLV-1-associated myelopathy (HAM/TSP). The CDR3 bases are TGTGCCAGCAGTGACGGGTACAATGAGCAGTTCTTC. Protein sequence: CASSDGYNEQFF.